One TCR beta chain is described in this entry. The target antigen is unknown. Treatment specified: oral pan-JAK inhibitor, 5-10 mg twice daily. The CDR3 is 14 amino acids. Germline CDR1 and CDR2: KGHSH and LQKENI. V was cut by 5 bases and J by 1 base, with 12 bases left in between. The source of the sample is a study of CD8+ T cells in alopecia areata. Study details: Patients given treatment had severity scored by the percentage of scalp area affected.

Regarding the study as a whole: Possibly as an HLA-related effect, TCR sharing across patients appeared less clear than in mice. For patients receiving tofacitinib, scalp clonality and expanded CD8+ clones among the top 100 significantly decreased.

The sequencing template was cDNA reverse transcribed from extracted RNA. Repertoires were generated with immunoSEQ multiplex PCR, while TCRdb's copy carries only in-frame clones and drops some. The repertoire holds about 190,000 clones, with about three fifths as singletons. The specimen comprised CD4+ T cells sorted from blood, sampled around week 50, from a patient treated with tofacitinib. The sequence was collected from a human donor with alopecia areata. The chain employs TRBV18 and TRBJ2-7; D might be TRBD2 (5 bases). This CDR3 reads CASSSGVPSYEQYF. The CDR3 DNA reads as TGTGCCAGCTCAAGCGGAGTCCCATCCTACGAGCAGTACTTC.